Listed below are T cell receptor beta chains from one sample, sequenced in a study of shared clonotypes between healthy human individuals. The assay was immunoSEQ multiplex PCR, and TCRdb's table has in-frame clones only and misses some. The table lists around 2,000,000 clones, roughly 95% of them singletons. The sequencing sample was made of naive CD8+ T cells sorted from blood. The receptor source for this set is a man in his late teens or twenties in good health. CDR3s include the opening cysteine and the closing phenylalanine or tryptophan. The order of the fields is clone size, D gene, V gene, J gene, CDR3 DNA, CDR3 protein. The D gene is left open where the match is weak. Size is stated for part of the rows, as once, few or many counts, or as a class when the clone is expanded.

size: NA; D: NA; V: TRBV7-9; J: TRBJ1-2; DNA: TGTGCCAGCAGCTTAGATGGGTCATTTAACTATGGCTACACCTTC; CDR3: CASSLDGSFNYGYTF
size: once; D: NA; V: TRBV29-1; J: TRBJ2-5; DNA: TGCAGCGTTGAATGGTTAGCAGCTTACCAAGAGACCCAGTACTTC; CDR3: CSVEWLAAYQETQYF
size: NA; D: NA; V: TRBV4-1; J: TRBJ2-5; DNA: TGCGCCAGCAGCCAAGATCTCCCAGGGTCGGGACAAGAGACCCAGTACTTC; CDR3: CASSQDLPGSGQETQYF
size: once; D: TRBD2; V: TRBV5-4; J: TRBJ2-3; DNA: TGTGCCAGCAGCTTTTGGGTAGCGGGAGACGATACGCAGTATTTT; CDR3: CASSFWVAGDDTQYF
size: NA; D: NA; V: TRBV5-6; J: TRBJ1-5; DNA: TGTGCCAGCAGGAGGAAAAGGGGAGATCAGCCCCAGCATTTT; CDR3: CASRRKRGDQPQHF
size: NA; D: NA; V: TRBV27; J: TRBJ1-5; DNA: TGTGCCAGCAGTTGGGGACCGGGAACAAATCAGCCCCAGCATTTT; CDR3: CASSWGPGTNQPQHF
size: NA; D: TRBD1; V: TRBV2; J: TRBJ1-6; DNA: TGTGCCAGCAGTGAAGGACAGGGGTATTCACCCCTCCACTTT; CDR3: CASSEGQGYSPLHF
size: NA; D: NA; V: TRBV13; J: TRBJ1-6; DNA: TGTGCCAGCAGCTTCGCGGGAAGCTCCTATAATTCACCCCTCCACTTT; CDR3: CASSFAGSSYNSPLHF
size: NA; D: NA; V: TRBV19; J: TRBJ2-5; DNA: TGTGCCAGTAGTATAGCGACAGGCCAAGAGACCCAGTACTTC; CDR3: CASSIATGQETQYF
size: NA; D: NA; V: TRBV9; J: TRBJ2-5; DNA: TGTGCCAGCTCGGGACCTCAAGAGACCCAGTACTTC; CDR3: CASSGPQETQYF
size: NA; D: TRBD1; V: TRBV7-9; J: TRBJ2-5; DNA: TGTGCCAGCAGCGGAGGCGGCAGGGGGGAGACCCAGTACTTC; CDR3: CASSGGGRGETQYF
size: NA; D: NA; V: TRBV5-1; J: TRBJ2-7; DNA: TGCGCCAGCAGCTTGGAAGGGCCCGAGCAGTACTTC; CDR3: CASSLEGPEQYF
size: once; D: TRBD2; V: TRBV5-6; J: TRBJ2-5; DNA: TGTGCCAGCAGCTCGGGACTAGAGGAGGAAGAGACCCAGTACTTC; CDR3: CASSSGLEEEETQYF
size: once; D: TRBD2; V: TRBV2; J: TRBJ2-5; DNA: TGTGCCAGCACCTCAGGTCCGGGGGGGGATCAAGAGACCCAGTACTTC; CDR3: CASTSGPGGDQETQYF
size: once; D: NA; V: TRBV27; J: TRBJ2-6; DNA: TGTGCCAGCAGTTTATTAGCAGGGATAAGCTCGGGGGCCAACGTCCTGACTTTC; CDR3: CASSLLAGISSGANVLTF
size: NA; D: NA; V: TRBV6-5; J: TRBJ2-7; DNA: TGTGCCAGCAGTTACGCCCCTGGGGTCGAGCAGTACTTC; CDR3: CASSYAPGVEQYF
size: NA; D: NA; V: TRBV25-1; J: TRBJ2-3; DNA: TGTGCCAGCAGTGTCGCTAGCACAGATACGCAGTATTTT; CDR3: CASSVASTDTQYF
size: once; D: NA; V: TRBV27; J: TRBJ2-5; DNA: TGTGCCAGCAGTTCCCGGGACGGCGGCGAAGAGACCCAGTACTTC; CDR3: CASSSRDGGEETQYF
size: NA; D: TRBD2; V: TRBV27; J: TRBJ2-3; DNA: TGTGCCAGCAGTTTATCGGCGGGACTACGCACAGATACGCAGTATTTT; CDR3: CASSLSAGLRTDTQYF
size: few; D: TRBD1; V: TRBV10-3; J: TRBJ1-3; DNA: TGTGCCATCCTTCAGGGGGACCTCTCTGGAAACACCATATATTTT; CDR3: CAILQGDLSGNTIYF
size: NA; D: NA; V: TRBV10-2; J: TRBJ1-2; DNA: TGCGCCAGCAGTGAAAGTTTAGGACAGACAGCTAACTATGGCTACACCTTC; CDR3: CASSESLGQTANYGYTF
size: NA; D: NA; V: TRBV6-5; J: TRBJ2-2; DNA: TGTGCCAGCAGTTACTCGATACGGGGTAGTGGGGAGCTGTTTTTT; CDR3: CASSYSIRGSGELFF
size: NA; D: NA; V: TRBV29-1; J: TRBJ2-1; DNA: TGCAGCGTTGAATTGGAAAGCTCCTACAATGAGCAGTTCTTC; CDR3: CSVELESSYNEQFF
size: NA; D: TRBD2; V: TRBV6-5; J: TRBJ2-1; DNA: TGTGCCAGCAGCCTAGCGGGGGTCCATGAGCAGTTCTTC; CDR3: CASSLAGVHEQFF
size: NA; D: NA; V: TRBV15; J: TRBJ2-7; DNA: TGTGCCACCAGCAGTCCCGGGACGGTCTCCTACGAGCAGTACTTC; CDR3: CATSSPGTVSYEQYF
size: NA; D: TRBD2; V: TRBV27; J: TRBJ2-7; DNA: TGTGCCAGCAGTTTAACGGGACTAGGCTCCTACGAGCAGTACTTC; CDR3: CASSLTGLGSYEQYF
size: NA; D: NA; V: TRBV2; J: TRBJ1-5; DNA: TGTGCCAGCAGCCCCTGGGGCAATCAGCCCCAGCATTTT; CDR3: CASSPWGNQPQHF
size: NA; D: TRBD2; V: TRBV19; J: TRBJ2-1; DNA: TGTGCCAGTAGTATAAGCGCTAGCGGCTACAATGAGCAGTTCTTC; CDR3: CASSISASGYNEQFF
size: NA; D: NA; V: TRBV27; J: TRBJ2-5; DNA: TGTGCCAGCAGTCCGCCGACAGCTTGGCGAGAGACCCAGTACTTC; CDR3: CASSPPTAWRETQYF